The 24 T cell receptor beta chains below all came from one sample that was sequenced in a study of T cells in Graves' hyperthyroidism and ophthalmopathy (dated by TCRdb to between 2018 and 2021). Library creation used multiplex PCR. The run used an Illumina HiSeq 2000. The TCR beta CDR3 regions were amplified from the RNA transcripts. A first-round RT-PCR of the TCR CDR3 used the HTBI primer set with the Qiagen OneStep RT-PCR kit. TCRdb reprocessing: public reads trimmed at Q25 with fastp, clones called with MiXCR, in-frame beta chains kept. Every entry covers one CDR3 protein and lists the most common genes and DNA from its rows. This sample holds about 360,000 distinct CDR3 sequences; about 13% were observed only once. The ten biggest clones cover about 9.1% of the sample. Sequencing was carried out using blood. The receptors come from a woman aged 18 to 35 with Graves' hyperthyroidism.

This clonotype was observed at least ten times. This chain joins TRBV12-3 or TRBV12-4 and TRBJ2-5, with D possibly being TRBD1 (6 bases). V was pared by 7 bases and J by 7 bases, with 13 bases between. The CDR3 contains 12 residues. The CDR3 is CASNDLGGTQYF. DNA of the CDR3: TGTGCCAGCAACGATCTAGGGGGGACCCAGTACTTC.

This clonotype was seen a handful of times. The V and J genes are TRBV5-1 and TRBJ2-7; 10 bases are a match to TRBD1. The germline gives CDR1 SGHRS, CDR2 YFSETQ. CDR3 size: 14 residues. V lost 4 bases and J lost 6; bases outside the gene matches: 7. The CDR3 DNA reads as TGCGCCAGCAGCATAGGGACAGGGGCGGGCGAGCAGTACTTC. Translation: CASSIGTGAGEQYF. Supplemented by reference TRBV5-1 and TRBJ2-7, the full variable domain reads KAGVTQTPRYLIKTRGQQVTLSCSPISGHRSVSWYQQTPGQGLQFLFEYFSETQRNKGNFPGRFSGRQFSNSRSEMNVSTLELGDSALYLCASSIGTGAGEQYFGPGTRLTVT.

This clonotype has a handful of counts. J is TRBJ2-1 and V is TRBV28; D gene ambiguous. The CDR3 sequence is 15 residues long. Germline assignment: CDR1 MDHEN and CDR2 SYDVKM. Trimming stripped 6 bases from V and 5 bases from J, with 17 bases between. The CDR3 coding sequence is TGTGCCAGCAGCCCTCCGAGCCCAACGAACAATGAGCAGTTCTTC. Translating it yields CASSPPSPTNNEQFF. The variable domain in full, with the rest retrieved from reference TRBV28 and TRBJ2-1, is DVKVTQSSRYLVKRTGEKVFLECVQDMDHENMFWYRQDPGLGLRLIYFSYDVKMKEKGDIPEGYSVSREKKERFSLILESASTNQTSMYLCASSPPSPTNNEQFFGPGTRLTVL.

In this sample, this clonotype turned up many times. This chain links TRBV28 with TRBJ1-5; the D gene is possibly TRBD1 (5 bases). Germline CDR1 and CDR2: MDHEN and SYDVKM. The V end lost 3 bases, the J end lost 5 bases, and 8 bases lay between the germline ends. The CDR3 covers 13 residues. This CDR3 is CASSFVGDQPQHF. In nucleotides, the CDR3 is TGTGCCAGCAGTTTTGTAGGGGATCAGCCCCAGCATTTT. Full variable domain (missing parts from reference TRBV28 and TRBJ1-5): DVKVTQSSRYLVKRTGEKVFLECVQDMDHENMFWYRQDPGLGLRLIYFSYDVKMKEKGDIPEGYSVSREKKERFSLILESASTNQTSMYLCASSFVGDQPQHFGDGTRLSIL.

The table lists this clonotype with many counts. The chain combines TRBV13 with TRBJ1-6; 8 nucleotides match TRBD1. The V segment lost 0 bases and the J segment 7 bases; nucleotides outside the gene matches: 2. The CDR3 runs to 15 residues. Germline V gene lookup returns CDR1 PRHDT and CDR2 FYEKMQ (reference sequence). Here the CDR3 reads CASSLGQGVNSPLHF. Here the CDR3 DNA reads TGTGCCAGCAGCTTAGGACAGGGGGTAAATTCACCCCTCCACTTT.

The rearrangement uses TRBV6-5 and TRBJ2-1; D might be TRBD2 (6 bases). CDR1 and CDR2 from the germline V gene are MNHEY and SVGAGI. This CDR3 has 18 residues. The V end lost 0 bases, the J end lost 0 bases, and 15 bases lay between the germline ends. CDR3 sequence: CASSYSITSLSSYNEQFF. The DNA for the CDR3 is TGTGCCAGCAGTTACTCGATAACTAGCCTATCCTCCTACAATGAGCAGTTCTTC.

The table lists this clonotype with many counts. A much larger clone lies one base from this, so it may be a read error. The genes are TRBV3-1 and TRBJ1-1, with a tentative D call TRBD1 (5 bases). V gave up 1 base and J gave up 1 base, with 7 bases separating them. The CDR3 covers 14 residues. Germline values: CDR1 LGHDT, CDR2 YNNKEL (reference sequence). The CDR3 region has the DNA TGTGCCAGCAGCCAAGGACAGTGGAACACTGAAGCTTTCTTT. Its translation is CASSQGQWNTEAFF.

This clonotype showed up many times. V usage is TRBV12-3 or TRBV12-4 and J usage is TRBJ2-7; no firm D call. CDR3 length: 13 residues. V was cut by 6 bases and J by 2 bases, with 11 bases left in between. CDR3 in DNA: TGTGCCAGCAGGAATTCCGAAACCTACGAGCAGTACTTC. This encodes CASRNSETYEQYF.

V usage is TRBV28 and J usage is TRBJ2-3; no clear D. Trimming stripped 5 bases from V and 0 bases from J, with 15 bases between. This CDR3 has 16 residues. Germline V gene lookup returns CDR1 MDHEN and CDR2 SYDVKM. DNA for the CDR3: TGTGCCAGCAGTCCACACGTAGGCGCGAGCACAGATACGCAGTATTTT. Translating gives CASSPHVGASTDTQYF. The whole variable domain, remainder taken from reference TRBV28 and TRBJ2-3, is DVKVTQSSRYLVKRTGEKVFLECVQDMDHENMFWYRQDPGLGLRLIYFSYDVKMKEKGDIPEGYSVSREKKERFSLILESASTNQTSMYLCASSPHVGASTDTQYFGPGTRLTVL.

This clonotype was observed many times. The J gene is TRBJ1-1, the V gene TRBV18; D might be TRBD1 (5 bases). The germline gives CDR1 KGHSH, CDR2 LQKENI. The CDR3 contains 14 residues. V was pared by 3 bases and J by 1 base, with 9 bases between. Here the CDR3 DNA reads TGTGCCAGCTCACCTGGGGGGGGGAACACTGAAGCTTTCTTT. It codes for CASSPGGGNTEAFF.

This clonotype was counted at least ten times. This sequence joins TRBV7-8 and TRBJ1-2, with 9 nucleotides matching TRBD1. The germline V gene encodes CDR1 SGHVS and CDR2 FQNEAQ. The V and J ends lost 5 bases and 4 bases, in that order; junction bases with no gene match: 11. This CDR3 has 16 residues. The CDR3 bases are TGTGCCAGCAGCGCCCGGACAGGGGCCGCCACCTATGGCTACACCTTC. As protein: CASSARTGAATYGYTF.

This clonotype was found many times. V and J are TRBV28 and TRBJ2-1; TRBD1 aligns across 7 bases. Germline V CDR1 and CDR2: MDHEN, SYDVKM. There are 12 residues in the CDR3. The V segment lost 5 bases and the J segment 14 bases; nucleotides outside the gene matches: 9. The CDR3 DNA is TGTGCCAGCAGTACCTGGACAGGCGACGAGTTCTTC. Translating gives CASSTWTGDEFF. The full variable domain, rest sourced from reference TRBV28 and TRBJ2-1, is DVKVTQSSRYLVKRTGEKVFLECVQDMDHENMFWYRQDPGLGLRLIYFSYDVKMKEKGDIPEGYSVSREKKERFSLILESASTNQTSMYLCASSTWTGDEFFGPGTRLTVL.

Note on this clonotype: The junction does not match germline at one end; this may be a read error. CDR3: CAGSVEVGDFNYGYTF. In DNA form, the CDR3 reads TGTGCCGGCAGCGTAGAAGTTGGAGACTTTAACTATGGCTACACCTTC. The chain is built from TRBV9 and TRBJ1-2; D gene ambiguous. CDR3 length: 16 amino acids. Germline CDR1 and CDR2: SGDLS and YYNGEE.

This clonotype came up a few times. A single base separates this from a much larger clone, so it may be a read error. The CDR3 coding sequence is TGTGTCAGCAGACCGGTGACGGGGGCTTACGAGCAGTACTTC. Its translation is CVSRPVTGAYEQYF. V and J are TRBV28 and TRBJ2-7; either TRBD1 or TRBD2 may fit D (6 bases each). The CDR3 has 14 residues. CDR1 and CDR2 from the germline V gene are MDHEN and SYDVKM. Filled out from reference TRBV28 and TRBJ2-7, the complete variable domain reads DVKVTQSSRYLVKRTGEKVFLECVQDMDHENMFWYRQDPGLGLRLIYFSYDVKMKEKGDIPEGYSVSREKKERFSLILESASTNQTSMYLCVSRPVTGAYEQYFGPGTRLTVT.

In this sample, this clonotype turned up many times. This rearrangement joins TRBV9 to TRBJ2-1, with D possibly TRBD2 on 6 matching bases. V dropped 5 bases and J dropped 2 bases, with 11 bases sitting between them. This CDR3 has 14 residues. CDR1 is SGDLS and CDR2 is YYNGEE in the germline V gene. CDR3 coding DNA: TGTGCCAGCAGTGCGGGGTATACCTACAATGAGCAGTTCTTC. This encodes CASSAGYTYNEQFF.

The CDR3 loop reads CASTRLVPGESYGYTF. CDR3 nucleotides: TGCGCCAGCACCCGGCTTGTCCCAGGGGAAAGTTATGGCTACACCTTC. V gene TRBV5-1 combines with J gene TRBJ1-2, with D possibly TRBD1 on 6 matching bases. The CDR3 runs to 16 residues. Germline CDR1 is SGHRS and CDR2 is YFSETQ. Trimming took off 6 bases at V and 5 bases at J, with 23 bases between the two ends.

This clonotype was picked up many times. The J gene is TRBJ1-2, the V gene TRBV28; D unresolved. The CDR3 is made up of 14 amino acids. Germline CDR1 reads MDHEN; CDR2 reads SYDVKM. V was cut by 5 bases and J by 4 bases, with 14 bases left in between. CDR3 bases: TGTGCCAGCAGTAGACCCCCCGGCAGCTATGGCTACACCTTC. Protein: CASSRPPGSYGYTF.

A word on this clonotype: A read error may produce the germline difference seen at one junction end. The genes are TRBV28 and TRBJ2-1, with D possibly matching TRBD2 (6 bases). This CDR3 spans 14 amino acids. CDR1 is MDHEN and CDR2 is SYDVKM in the germline V gene. The CDR3 DNA sequence: TGTGCCAGCAATTTACTAGCCCAATACAATGAGCAGTTCTTC. This codes for CASNLLAQYNEQFF.

This clonotype was counted ten times or more. J is TRBJ2-7 and V is TRBV6-1, with a tentative D call TRBD2 (5 bases). Germline CDR1 MNHNS, CDR2 SASEGT. The CDR3 runs 10 residues. V was pared by 7 bases and J by 7 bases, with 8 bases between. CDR3 sequence: CASTGREQYF. The CDR3 DNA reads as TGTGCCAGCACTGGGAGAGAGCAGTACTTC.

This clonotype showed up many times. J is TRBJ2-7 and V is TRBV12-3 or TRBV12-4; possibly TRBD2 for D (6 bases). V lost 4 bases and J 5 bases, leaving 21 bases between the germline ends. The CDR3 is 16 amino acids. For the CDR3, the DNA is TGTGCCAGCAGTTCTTCATGGGAGGCGTTCTGGGACGAGCAGTACTTC. Protein sequence: CASSSSWEAFWDEQYF.

This chain connects TRBV4-1 to TRBJ1-1, with 10 bases fitting TRBD1. V gave up 0 bases and J gave up 11 bases; unmatched junction bases: 9. CDR3 length: 15 residues. Germline loops: CDR1 MGHRA, CDR2 YSYEKL. In DNA form, the CDR3 reads TGCGCCAGCAGCCAAGAGGAACGGACAGGGGGGTCGGCTTTCTTT. Its protein is CASSQEERTGGSAFF.

This clonotype turned up a few times. This rearrangement joins TRBV7-2 to TRBJ2-2, with 9 positions matching TRBD1. This CDR3 has 16 residues. From germline, CDR1 is SGHTA and CDR2 FQGNSA. With 5 bases clipped from V and 6 bases from J, the junction kept 10 bases outside the gene matches. CDR3 amino acids: CASSVRTGVFAGELFF. In DNA, the CDR3 is TGTGCCAGCAGCGTTCGGACAGGGGTCTTCGCCGGGGAGCTGTTTTTT.

This clonotype came up many times. The rearrangement uses TRBV18 and TRBJ2-1; 11 bases align to TRBD2. Germline V gives CDR1 KGHSH, CDR2 LQKENI. V lost 3 bases, J lost 10 bases, and 14 bases stayed unmatched. The CDR3 contains 17 residues. CDR3 DNA sequence: TGTGCCAGCTCACCGAGGACCGTAGCGGGAGGGCCTGTGGAGCAGTTCTTC. It is translated as CASSPRTVAGGPVEQFF.

This clonotype has just a few counts. This sequence joins TRBV19 and TRBJ1-2, with TRBD1 identical over 10 bases. With 4 bases clipped from V and 2 bases from J, the junction kept 7 bases outside the gene matches. This CDR3 spans 16 amino acids. The germline gives CDR1 LNHDA, CDR2 SQIVND (reference sequence). For the CDR3, the DNA is TGTGCCAGTAGTACCCTTTGGACAGGGGGGAACTATGGCTACACCTTC. It codes for CASSTLWTGGNYGYTF.